These 18 T cell receptor beta chains originate from one sample sequenced in a study of CXCR3-negative and CXCR3-positive naive CD8 T cells. UMI labels and 5' RACE were used to prepare the TRB cDNA libraries. TCRdb re-called the 5' RACE reads and catalogs CDR3 proteins one per entry, DNA excluded. The sample's table shows about 120,000 distinct CDR3 sequences. Whole-study findings and limits: Hydrophobicity was higher for TRB CDR3s found in CXCR3-positive naive cells than in CXCR3-negative naive cells.

Antigens for these TCRs are unknown. The sequencing input was naive CXCR3+ CD8+ T cells from blood. Subset specified: CD45RO-CCR7+CD27+CD95- naive CD8+ T cells expressing CXCR3 (TNR3+). The source is a human donor in good health. Some clones in this sample may be carry-over from other donors' samples.

The gene calls are TRBV29-1 and TRBJ2-1; TCRdb outputs TRBD1, but without DNA this stays unchecked. Looked up from germline, CDR1 is SQVTM and CDR2 is ANQGSEA. CDR3 length: 11 amino acids. The CDR3 sequence: CSAGAYNEQFF.

The rearrangement joins TRBV28 to TRBJ2-5; the TCRdb D gene call, TRBD1, has no DNA to confirm it. Looked up from germline, CDR1 is MDHEN and CDR2 is SYDVKM. The CDR3 runs to 15 residues. The chain's CDR3 is CASSWNRDNQETQYF. The entire variable domain, with the rest obtained from reference TRBV28 and TRBJ2-5, is as follows: DVKVTQSSRYLVKRTGEKVFLECVQDMDHENMFWYRQDPGLGLRLIYFSYDVKMKEKGDIPEGYSVSREKKERFSLILESASTNQTSMYLCASSWNRDNQETQYFGPGTRLLVL.

The V gene is TRBV7-3, the J gene TRBJ2-1; no DNA is available, so the TRBD1 call from TCRdb remains unchecked. Germline-derived CDR1 and CDR2 are SGHTA and FQGTGA. The CDR3 loop spans 17 amino acids. CDR3 sequence reads: CASSLAPGQGSHNEQFF.

V is TRBV7-9 and J is TRBJ2-7. Germline CDR1 reads SEHNR; CDR2 reads FQNEAQ (reference sequence). This CDR3 spans 13 amino acids. CDR3 region: CASSPRQTNEQYF. The entire variable domain, with the rest obtained from reference TRBV7-9 and TRBJ2-7, is as follows: DTGVSQNPRHKITKRGQNVTFRCDPISEHNRLYWYRQTLGQGPEFLTYFQNEAQLEKSRLLSDRFSAERPKGSFSTLEIQRTEQGDSAMYLCASSPRQTNEQYFGPGTRLTVT.

The rearrangement uses TRBV28 and TRBJ1-3; there is no DNA to check the TCRdb D call of TRBD1. The CDR3 loop spans 15 amino acids. Germline loops: CDR1 MDHEN, CDR2 SYDVKM. The CDR3 sequence: CASRLTGSGGNTIYF.

V usage is TRBV5-1 and J usage is TRBJ2-2. The CDR3 length is 14 residues. CDR1 SGHRS and CDR2 YFSETQ come from the germline V gene. CDR3 in amino acids: CASRGSPNTGELFF.

CDR3 loop: CASSWSGGTDTQYF. The V and J genes are TRBV5-1 and TRBJ2-3; lacking DNA, the TRBD2 call made by TCRdb goes unchecked. Germline CDR1 SGHRS, CDR2 YFSETQ. The CDR3 covers 14 residues.

The J gene is TRBJ2-1, the V gene TRBV15; TCRdb indicates TRBD1, and absent DNA this call remains unverified. The CDR3 has 15 residues. Germline CDR1 and CDR2: LNHNV and YYDKDF (reference sequence). The CDR3 loop is CATSKIPGDGNEQFF.

The chain is built from TRBV29-1 and TRBJ2-1. The CDR3 is 11 residues long. The V gene's germline CDR1 is SQVTM and CDR2 ANQGSEA. This chain's CDR3 is CSVQEYNEQFF.

The V gene is TRBV3-1, the J gene TRBJ2-2. Germline V gene data show CDR1 as LGHDT and CDR2 as YNNKEL (reference sequence). The CDR3 loop spans 17 amino acids. The CDR3 region is CASSLLESRSVSGELFF.

V and J are TRBV7-9 and TRBJ1-1; as DNA is missing, the TRBD1 call by TCRdb cannot be tested. Per germline, CDR1 SEHNR and CDR2 FQNEAQ (reference sequence). The CDR3 totals 18 residues. The CDR3 here is CASSSTEKPGHMNTEAFF.

The V gene is TRBV19, the J gene TRBJ1-1; TCRdb picks TRBD1, but there is no DNA to check that call. Germline V gene data show CDR1 as LNHDA and CDR2 as SQIVND (reference sequence). The CDR3 loop spans 13 amino acids. This chain's CDR3 is CATSQGESTEAFF. Using reference TRBV19 and TRBJ1-1 for the parts outside the CDR3, the full variable domain is DGGITQSPKYLFRKEGQNVTLSCEQNLNHDAMYWYRQDPGQGLRLIYYSQIVNDFQKGDIAEGYSVSREKKESFPLTVTSAQKNPTAFYLCATSQGESTEAFFGQGTRLTVV.

This chain uses TRBV7-9 with TRBJ1-5. The CDR3 is 16 residues long. CDR1 SEHNR and CDR2 FQNEAQ come from the germline V gene (reference sequence). CDR3 in amino acids: CASSAEVGDFNQPQHF.

The rearrangement joins TRBV9 to TRBJ1-1; TCRdb calls TRBD1, which cannot be checked without DNA. This CDR3 has 14 amino acids. Germline V gene data show CDR1 as SGDLS and CDR2 as YYNGEE. The chain's CDR3 is CASSVGGGQTEAFF.

The CDR3 sequence is CASSFSTTGSSGDTIYF. The chain carries TRBV11-2 and TRBJ1-3; the D call from TCRdb, TRBD1, cannot be confirmed without DNA. This CDR3 spans 17 amino acids. Germline values: CDR1 SGHAT, CDR2 FQNNGV.

V is TRBV29-1 and J is TRBJ1-1. CDR1 is SQVTM and CDR2 is ANQGSEA in the germline V gene. This CDR3 is 13 amino acids long. CDR3 in amino acids: CSAPGLWDTEAFF.

The CDR3 spells CSAPGLAGNEQFF. The chain uses TRBV20-1 and TRBJ2-1; TCRdb's D call, TRBD2, is unchecked because there is no DNA. Germline loops: CDR1 DFQATT, CDR2 SNEGSKA (reference sequence). The CDR3 contains 13 residues.

V and J are TRBV2 and TRBJ2-4; TCRdb selects TRBD1, and the lack of DNA leaves this call unchecked. Germline CDR1 reads SNHLY; CDR2 reads FYNNEI. This CDR3 spans 15 amino acids. CDR3 residues: CASGQGLIAKNIQYF.